This record covers a single T cell receptor (beta chain). This specimen comes from a study of blood T cell repertoires in COVID-19. This table comes from immunoSEQ multiplex PCR, and its TCRdb copy is limited to in-frame clones, with some not included. Of approximately 400,000 clones in the sample, approximately 89% were seen once. The length of the CDR3 is 13 residues. Deletions cut 3 bases from V and 3 bases from J, with 10 bases between. V gene TRBV5-3 combines with J gene TRBJ2-7; D is unclear. TRBV5-3 is classed as an ORF, of uncertain function. Sequencing was done on a sample of PBMCs or T cells enriched from blood (not recorded which). The TCR comes from a man younger than 45 who had recovered from COVID-19. The CDR3 is CARSSAGFYEQYF. The CDR3 nucleotides read TGTGCCAGAAGCTCTGCCGGGTTCTACGAGCAGTACTTC.